This is a list of T cell receptor beta chains from one sample in a study of blood T cell repertoires in COVID-19. Clones were read by immunoSEQ multiplex PCR, and TCRdb kept only the in-frame ones, dropping some. Among 95,000 or so clones listed, about four fifths were seen once. Material for sequencing was peripheral blood. These receptor sequences come from a human donor in a cohort sampled during active COVID-19. CDR3s include the opening cysteine and the closing phenylalanine or tryptophan. The D gene is left open where the match is weak. Size is stated for part of the rows, as once, few or many counts, or as a class when the clone is expanded.

>NA|NA|TRBJ2-5|TRBV5-5
TGTGCCAGCAGCCATGACGTAACCAGGATGGAGACCCAGTACTTC
CASSHDVTRMETQYF
>once|TRBD1|TRBJ2-7|TRBV3-1/TRBV3-2
TGTGCCAGCAGCCAATGGGACAGGGGCTACGAGCAGTACTTC
CASSQWDRGYEQYF
>NA|NA|TRBJ1-6|TRBV9
TGTGCCAGCAGAAGTCCGGGGGAAAATTCACCCCTCCACTTT
CASRSPGENSPLHF
>NA|NA|TRBJ1-5|TRBV28
TGTGCCAGCAGTTTAGTTGTCGGTCAGCCCCAGCATTTT
CASSLVVGQPQHF
>NA|NA|TRBJ2-7|TRBV5-1
TGCGCCAGCAGCTTGAACTTTCCCTACGAGCAGTACTTC
CASSLNFPYEQYF
>NA|TRBD2|TRBJ2-2|TRBV10-3
TGTGCCATCAGTGAGGGTCCCGTCGCCGGACTAGCCACCGGGGAGCTGTTTTTT
CAISEGPVAGLATGELFF
>NA|TRBD1|TRBJ1-1|TRBV6-1
TGTGCCAGCAGTGAAGGACAGGGATACACTGAAGCTTTCTTT
CASSEGQGYTEAFF
>NA|NA|TRBJ2-3|TRBV10-1
TGCGCCAGCAGTGTCCCAGGGAGGACAGATACGCAGTATTTT
CASSVPGRTDTQYF
>NA|NA|TRBJ2-7|TRBV15
TGTGCCACCAGCAGAGGTAGGGGGTCAGGCTACGAGCAGTACTTC
CATSRGRGSGYEQYF
>NA|NA|TRBJ1-2|TRBV3-1/TRBV3-2
TGTGCCAGCAGCCAAGCCGGACAGCCTGGTTCTGGCTACACCTTC
CASSQAGQPGSGYTF
>NA|TRBD1|TRBJ1-6|TRBV2
TGTGCCAGCAGGGGACAGGGAACGACACCCCTCCACTTT
CASRGQGTTPLHF
>once|TRBD1|TRBJ1-2|TRBV4-1
TGCGCCAGCAGCCAAGATCAGCCAGGGGGACTCTATGGCTACACCTTC
CASSQDQPGGLYGYTF
>many|TRBD1|TRBJ2-7|TRBV2
TGTGCCAGCAGTCTTTCCGGGACAGGGTTGGACGAGCAGTACTTC
CASSLSGTGLDEQYF
>NA|TRBD2|TRBJ2-1|TRBV11-2
TGTGCCAGCACCGGATTTCTAGCGGTCTCTAGTAATGAGCAGTTCTTC
CASTGFLAVSSNEQFF
>NA|NA|TRBJ2-1|TRBV18
TGTGCCAGCTCACCAGGGGGGTTTAGTTACAATGAGCAGTTCTTC
CASSPGGFSYNEQFF
>NA|TRBD1|TRBJ2-7|TRBV5-1
TGCGCCAGCAGCTCGGACAGGGGGCCGGGTCGGTACGAGCAGTACTTC
CASSSDRGPGRYEQYF
>NA|TRBD2|TRBJ2-5|TRBV7-2
TGTGCCAGCAGCATTGGACTAGCGAGGATAGAGACCCAGTACTTC
CASSIGLARIETQYF
>NA|TRBD1|TRBJ2-7|TRBV24-1
TGTGCCACCAGTGATCTGGACAGGGAAGACGAGCAGTACTTC
CATSDLDREDEQYF
>NA|NA|TRBJ1-1|TRBV10-3
TGTGCCATCAGTGCCCGTGAAGGAGGGAACACTGAAGCTTTCTTT
CAISAREGGNTEAFF
>NA|TRBD2|TRBJ2-5|TRBV12-5
TGTGCTAGTGGTAATAGCGGGGGGGCGGGGACCCAGTACTTC
CASGNSGGAGTQYF
>NA|TRBD1|TRBJ1-1|TRBV5-6
TGTGCCAGCGGTCTCGGGGACAGGTCACTTACTGAAGCTTTCTTT
CASGLGDRSLTEAFF
>NA|NA|TRBJ1-2|TRBV4-3
TGCGCCAGCAGCCAAGATAGGCAGGGAAAGACTAACTATGGCTACACCTTC
CASSQDRQGKTNYGYTF
>once|TRBD1|TRBJ1-2|TRBV5-1
TGCGCCAGCAGCTTGGATGGGACAGGGGGCGCCGAGAACTATGGCTACACCTTC
CASSLDGTGGAENYGYTF
>NA|NA|TRBJ1-1|TRBV19
TGTGCCAGTAGTATAGAGGGGGGGCTCGTCACTGAAGCTTTCTTT
CASSIEGGLVTEAFF
>NA|NA|TRBJ2-3|TRBV6-5
TGTGCCAGCTCAAACACAGATACGCAGTATTTT
CASSNTDTQYF
>few|NA|TRBJ1-2|TRBV5-6
TGTGCCAGCAGGAAAGTCACAGATTCCTATGGCTACACCTTC
CASRKVTDSYGYTF
>NA|TRBD1|TRBJ2-1|TRBV18
TGTGCCAGCTCACTCCAGGACAGGACCTACAATGAGCAGTTCTTC
CASSLQDRTYNEQFF
>NA|NA|TRBJ2-1|TRBV7-3
TGTGCCAGCAGCTTAAGCGCAGGGTCCTACAATGAGCAGTTCTTC
CASSLSAGSYNEQFF
>NA|NA|TRBJ1-4|TRBV5-6
TGTGCCAGCAGCTTGGAAACAGAAGCCAATAATGAAAAACTGTTTTTT
CASSLETEANNEKLFF
>NA|NA|TRBJ2-1|TRBV29-1
TGCAGCGTTGGGGGCGGGATCCCGAGCTCCTACAATGAGCAGTTCTTC
CSVGGGIPSSYNEQFF
>NA|NA|TRBJ1-1|TRBV27
TGTGCCAGCAGTTTTACGGTTGGGGGGAAAGCTTTCTTT
CASSFTVGGKAFF
>NA|NA|TRBJ2-3|TRBV6-6
TGTGCCAGCAGTCCGACAGGAGCACGCACAGATACGCAGTATTTT
CASSPTGARTDTQYF
>NA|NA|TRBJ1-1|TRBV5-1
TGCGCCAGCAGCTTCGATCGACGGGAGAACACTGAAGCTTTCTTT
CASSFDRRENTEAFF
>few|TRBD2|TRBJ2-5|TRBV9
TGTGCCAGCAGCGTTACTAGCGGGAGTGGAATAGAGACCCAGTACTTC
CASSVTSGSGIETQYF
>NA|TRBD1|TRBJ1-1|TRBV19
TGTGCCAGTACCATAGACAGGGTGGCTGAAGCTTTCTTT
CASTIDRVAEAFF
>NA|NA|TRBJ1-2|TRBV9
TGTGCCAGTCTGCGGGGGGGCGCTTATGGCTACACCTTC
CASLRGGAYGYTF
>few|NA|TRBJ2-7|TRBV19
TGTGCCAGTAGTATCTCCGGACTATCCTACGAGCAGTACTTC
CASSISGLSYEQYF
>NA|TRBD1|TRBJ2-7|TRBV6-2/TRBV6-3
TGTGCCAGCAGTACACGGGACAGGGGTCCCGAGCAGTACTTC
CASSTRDRGPEQYF
>NA|NA|TRBJ2-3|TRBV29-1
TGCAGCGTTGAAGATCACGGAGGTACTACGGATACGCAGTATTTT
CSVEDHGGTTDTQYF
>few|NA|TRBJ2-7|TRBV9
TGTGCCAGCAGCGTAGAGGGGGGAGGGCCCTACGAGCAGTACTTC
CASSVEGGGPYEQYF
>NA|NA|TRBJ1-1|TRBV10-1
TGCGCCAGCAGTGAGTCGACACGGACTGAAGCTTTCTTT
CASSESTRTEAFF
>NA|NA|TRBJ2-2|TRBV7-3
TGTGCCAGCAGCTTAAATCCAGCGGGTATTACCGGGGAGCTGTTTTTT
CASSLNPAGITGELFF
>NA|NA|TRBJ1-1|TRBV19
TGTGCCAGTAGACGACAGGCGGCGGGTACTGAAGCTTTCTTT
CASRRQAAGTEAFF
>NA|NA|TRBJ1-1|TRBV6-5
TGTGCCAGCAGTTACGGTGCGCGTTCCACTGAAGCTTTCTTT
CASSYGARSTEAFF
>NA|TRBD1|TRBJ1-2|TRBV19
TGTGCCAGTAAAGGGACAGGGTCGTTTAACTATGGCTACACCTTC
CASKGTGSFNYGYTF
>NA|TRBD2|TRBJ2-3|TRBV24-1
TGTGCCATCGGCGGGACTAGCGGGAGGACAGATACGCAGTATTTT
CAIGGTSGRTDTQYF
>once|NA|TRBJ2-7|TRBV25-1
TGTGCCAGCAATGAACCGGGGGACTTCAGCTCCTACGAGCAGTACTTC
CASNEPGDFSSYEQYF
>NA|TRBD1|TRBJ2-7|TRBV7-9
TGTGCCAGCAGTTCGCCGGGACAGGGGTACCAGCAGTACTTC
CASSSPGQGYQQYF
>NA|TRBD2|TRBJ2-7|TRBV5-5
TGTGCCAGCAGCTTGCAAGGGGGACTAGCGAGTGGGAACGAGCAGTACTTC
CASSLQGGLASGNEQYF
>once|TRBD1|TRBJ2-7|TRBV19
TGTGCCAGTAGCGGAAGGACAGGGAACTACGAGCAGTACTTC
CASSGRTGNYEQYF
>NA|NA|TRBJ1-3|TRBV7-6
TGTGCCAGCAGCTCCGACAGTATCTCTGGAAACACCATATATTTT
CASSSDSISGNTIYF
>NA|NA|TRBJ1-2|TRBV7-8
TGTGCCAGCAGCCCAGGATTCTACTATGGCTACACCTTC
CASSPGFYYGYTF
>NA|TRBD1|TRBJ1-2|TRBV7-9
TGTGCCAGCAGCTTAGACCGGGACAGGGATCGGCGCTACACCTTC
CASSLDRDRDRRYTF
>NA|NA|TRBJ1-6|TRBV5-5
TGTGCCAGCAGCTTGTTGGAGAATAATTCACCCCTCCACTTT
CASSLLENNSPLHF